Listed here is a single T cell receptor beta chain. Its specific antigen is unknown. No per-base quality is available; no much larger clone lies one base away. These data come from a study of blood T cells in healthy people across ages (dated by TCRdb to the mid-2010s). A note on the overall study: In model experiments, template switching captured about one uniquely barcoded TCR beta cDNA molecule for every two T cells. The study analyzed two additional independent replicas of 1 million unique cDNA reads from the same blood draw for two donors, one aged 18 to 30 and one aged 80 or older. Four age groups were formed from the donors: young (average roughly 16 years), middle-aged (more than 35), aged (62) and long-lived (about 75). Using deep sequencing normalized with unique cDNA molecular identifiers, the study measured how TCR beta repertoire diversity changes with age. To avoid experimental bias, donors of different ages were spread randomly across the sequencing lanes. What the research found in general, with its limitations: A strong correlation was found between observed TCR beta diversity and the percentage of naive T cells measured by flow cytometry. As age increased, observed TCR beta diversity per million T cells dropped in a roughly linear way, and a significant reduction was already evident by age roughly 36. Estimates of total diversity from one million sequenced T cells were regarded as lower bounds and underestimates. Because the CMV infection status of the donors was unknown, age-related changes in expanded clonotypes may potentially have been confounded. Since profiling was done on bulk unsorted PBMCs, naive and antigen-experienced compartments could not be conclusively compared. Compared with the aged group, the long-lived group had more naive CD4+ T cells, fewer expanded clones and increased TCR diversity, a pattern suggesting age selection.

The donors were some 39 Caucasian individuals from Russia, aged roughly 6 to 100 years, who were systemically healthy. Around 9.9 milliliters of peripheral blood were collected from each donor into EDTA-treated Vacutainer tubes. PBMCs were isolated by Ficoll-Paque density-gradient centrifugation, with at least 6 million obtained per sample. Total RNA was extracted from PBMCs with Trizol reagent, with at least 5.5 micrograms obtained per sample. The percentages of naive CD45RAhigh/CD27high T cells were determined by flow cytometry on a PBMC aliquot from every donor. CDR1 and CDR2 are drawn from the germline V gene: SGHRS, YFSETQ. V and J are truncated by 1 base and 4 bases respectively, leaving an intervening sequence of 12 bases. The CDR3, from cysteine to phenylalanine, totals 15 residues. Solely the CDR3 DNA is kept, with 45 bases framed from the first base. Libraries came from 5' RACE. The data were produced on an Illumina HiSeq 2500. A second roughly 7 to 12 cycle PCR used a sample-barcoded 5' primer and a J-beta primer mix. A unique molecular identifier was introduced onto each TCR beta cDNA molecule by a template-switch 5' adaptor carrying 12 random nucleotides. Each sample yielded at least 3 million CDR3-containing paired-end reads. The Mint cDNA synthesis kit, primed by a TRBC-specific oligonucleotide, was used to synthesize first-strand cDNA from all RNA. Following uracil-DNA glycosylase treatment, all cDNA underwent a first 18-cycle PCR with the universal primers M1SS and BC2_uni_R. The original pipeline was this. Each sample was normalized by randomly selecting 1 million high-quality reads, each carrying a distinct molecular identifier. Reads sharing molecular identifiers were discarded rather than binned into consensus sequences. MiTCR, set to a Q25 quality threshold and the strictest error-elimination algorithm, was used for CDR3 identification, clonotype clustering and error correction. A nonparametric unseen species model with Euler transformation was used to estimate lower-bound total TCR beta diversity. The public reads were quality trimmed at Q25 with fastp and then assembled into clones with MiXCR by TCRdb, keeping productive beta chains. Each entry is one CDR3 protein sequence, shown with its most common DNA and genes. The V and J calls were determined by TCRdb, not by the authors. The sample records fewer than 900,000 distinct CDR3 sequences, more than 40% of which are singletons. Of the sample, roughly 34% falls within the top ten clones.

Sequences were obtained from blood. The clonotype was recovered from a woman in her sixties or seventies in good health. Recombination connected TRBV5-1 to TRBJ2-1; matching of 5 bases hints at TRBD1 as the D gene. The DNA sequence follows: TGCGCCAGCAGCTTGCCCAGGGATGAATACAATGAGCAGTTCTTC. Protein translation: CASSLPRDEYNEQFF.